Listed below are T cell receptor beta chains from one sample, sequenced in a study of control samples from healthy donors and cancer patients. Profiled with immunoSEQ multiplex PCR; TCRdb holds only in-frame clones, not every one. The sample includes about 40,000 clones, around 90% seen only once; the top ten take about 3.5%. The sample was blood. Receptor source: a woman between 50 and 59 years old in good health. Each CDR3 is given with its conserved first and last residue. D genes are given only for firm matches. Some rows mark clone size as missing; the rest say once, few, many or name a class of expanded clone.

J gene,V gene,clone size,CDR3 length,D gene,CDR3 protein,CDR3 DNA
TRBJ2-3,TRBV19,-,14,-,CASSIGRGGDTQYF,TGTGCCAGTAGTATAGGCAGAGGAGGGGATACGCAGTATTTT
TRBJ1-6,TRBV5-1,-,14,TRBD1,CASSPQGRDSPLHF,TGCGCCAGCAGCCCACAGGGGCGCGATTCACCCCTCCACTTT
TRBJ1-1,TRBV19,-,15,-,CASSTPQGMNTEAFF,TGTGCCAGTAGTACCCCGCAGGGGATGAACACTGAAGCTTTCTTT
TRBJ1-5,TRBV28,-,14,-,CASSQAYSNQPQHF,TGTGCCAGCAGTCAAGCATATAGCAATCAGCCCCAGCATTTT
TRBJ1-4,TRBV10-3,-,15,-,CAISESTGTNEKLFF,TGTGCCATCAGTGAGTCGACGGGAACTAATGAAAAACTGTTTTTT
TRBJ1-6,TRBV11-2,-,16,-,CASSLDYGSFNSPLHF,TGTGCCAGCAGCTTAGATTACGGCAGTTTCAATTCACCCCTCCACTTT
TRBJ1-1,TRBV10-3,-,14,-,CAISERGGVSEAFF,TGTGCCATCAGTGAACGTGGTGGGGTTTCTGAAGCTTTCTTT
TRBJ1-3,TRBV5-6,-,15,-,CASSLLRISGNTIYF,TGTGCCAGCAGCTTGCTGAGGATCTCTGGAAACACCATATATTTT
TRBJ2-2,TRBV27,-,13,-,CASSVHSTGELFF,TGTGCCAGCAGTGTTCACTCCACCGGGGAGCTGTTTTTT
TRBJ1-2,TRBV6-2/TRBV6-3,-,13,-,CASSFDTNYGYTF,TGTGCCAGCAGCTTCGACACAAACTATGGCTACACCTTC
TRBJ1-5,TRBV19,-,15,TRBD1,CASAGTGSFNQPQHF,TGTGCCAGCGCCGGGACAGGGTCCTTCAATCAGCCCCAGCATTTT
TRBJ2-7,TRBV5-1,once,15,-,CASSRAPVNSYEQYF,TGCGCCAGCAGTCGGGCTCCTGTTAACTCCTACGAGCAGTACTTC
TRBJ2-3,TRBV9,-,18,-,CASSAALAGAWGTDTQYF,TGTGCCAGCAGCGCGGCCCTTGCTGGGGCTTGGGGCACAGATACGCAGTATTTT
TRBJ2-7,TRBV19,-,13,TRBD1,CASSVDRRYEQYF,TGTGCCAGTAGTGTGGACAGGAGGTACGAGCAGTACTTC